This T cell receptor beta chain was sequenced for a study of regulatory T cells in long-lasting Graves disease. The CDR3 length is 12 residues. The V gene's germline CDR1 is SQVTM and CDR2 ANQGSEA. V shed 2 bases and J 7 bases; nucleotides not matched to a gene: 5. Study-wide results and limits: Persistent-disease Graves' patients showed less TCR diversity than new cases.

Libraries of TCR beta came from iRepertoire HTBI primers plus Arm-PCR of CDR3 regions. TCRdb re-derived calls from the multiplex PCR reads in MiXCR, one entry per CDR3 protein. The sample has 400,000 to 500,000 distinct CDR3 sequences, 20% to 25% seen once. In this sample, this clonotype turned up a few times. Antigen unknown. The time point denotes: persistent/refractory GD, antithyroid drugs over 5 years with positive TRAb. PBMC RNA was the source of the TCR library. American Thyroid Association guidelines were used to diagnose Graves' disease. The source of this sequence is a female donor with Graves disease. The chain links TRBV29-1 to TRBJ2-7; 7 nucleotides align to TRBD1. The sequencing here drew on peripheral blood mononuclear cells (PBMCs), taken when the disease was refractory, from a patient treated with antithyroid drugs. DNA of the CDR3: TGCAGCGTTGAAACAGGGGAACGAGAGCAGTACTTC. Encoded protein: CSVETGEREQYF.